The count of the clone carrying this T cell receptor beta chain is one. PBMCs, at least 6 million per sample, were isolated. Then a second PCR, running about 6 to 11 cycles, was carried out with a sample-barcoded 5' primer and a J-beta primer mix. Sequencing yielded, for each sample, at least 2.5 million paired-end reads carrying CDR3. MiXCR, run by TCRdb on the 5' RACE reads, gives a single entry per CDR3 protein. In the table there are roughly 1,500,000 distinct CDR3 sequences, 42% of which are singletons. This CDR3 is built from 15 residues. V lost 0 bases, J lost 1 base, and 3 bases stayed unmatched. CDR1 and CDR2 (germline): DFQATT, SNEGSKA (reference sequence). This sample was included in a study of blood T cells in healthy people across ages.

The sequence came from a woman between 18 and 29 years old in good health. V is TRBV20-1 and J is TRBJ1-5, with 7 bases aligning to TRBD1. The sample taken for sequencing was blood. CDR3 region: CSARDEGASNQPQHF. Written as DNA, the CDR3 is TGCAGTGCTAGAGATGAGGGGGCGAGCAATCAGCCCCAGCATTTT.